This T cell receptor beta chain comes out of a study of blood T cell repertoires in COVID-19. Study as a whole: Specimens from acute and convalescent COVID-19 originated in the United States, Italy and Spain.

Per the original methods: Amplifying reference gene primers gave estimates of nucleated cell counts. Assay: immunoSEQ multiplex PCR; the TCRdb copy retains only in-frame clones and omits some. That table supplies the V and J calls and clone size; D and trimming were determined from the DNA. The sample lists under 95,000 clones, about 85% occurring once. This clone was observed once. The CDR3 has 15 residues. The junction had 4 bases not matched to a gene; V was cut back by 2 bases and J by 4 bases. Germline V CDR1 and CDR2: MNHNY, SVGAGI (reference sequence). The V call is TRBV6-6, the J call TRBJ2-2; 7 bases fit TRBD2. The sequenced sample consisted of peripheral blood. This sequence originates from a woman in her seventies with acute or convalescent COVID-19. The CDR3 is CASSYGPGGTGELFF. The CDR3 nucleotides are TGTGCCAGCAGTTACGGACCGGGGGGCACCGGGGAGCTGTTTTTT.